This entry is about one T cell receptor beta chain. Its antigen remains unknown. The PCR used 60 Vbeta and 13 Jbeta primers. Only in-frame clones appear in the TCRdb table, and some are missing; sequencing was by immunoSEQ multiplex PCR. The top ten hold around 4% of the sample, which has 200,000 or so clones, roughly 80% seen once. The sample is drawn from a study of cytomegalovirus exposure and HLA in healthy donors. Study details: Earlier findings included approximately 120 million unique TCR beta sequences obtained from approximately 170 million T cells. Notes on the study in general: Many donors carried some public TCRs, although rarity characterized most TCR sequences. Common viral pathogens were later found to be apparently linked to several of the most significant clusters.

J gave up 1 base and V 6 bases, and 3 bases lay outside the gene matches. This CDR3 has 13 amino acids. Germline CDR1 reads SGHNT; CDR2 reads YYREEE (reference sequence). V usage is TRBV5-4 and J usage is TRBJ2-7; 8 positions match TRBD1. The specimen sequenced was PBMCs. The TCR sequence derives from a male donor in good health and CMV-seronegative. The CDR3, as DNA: TGTGCCAGCAACGACAGGGGATCCTACGAGCAGTACTTC. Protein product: CASNDRGSYEQYF.